This T cell receptor beta chain is drawn from a study of OX40 agonist ivuxolimab in advanced cancers. With respect to the entire study: Ivuxolimab was an agonistic, fully human IgG2 monoclonal antibody directed against OX40 (CD134), a costimulatory receptor. Of the approximately 50 dose-escalation patients, hepatocellular carcinoma was present in roughly 19, melanoma in roughly 15, renal cell carcinoma in 9 and head and neck cancer in 9. Prior anti-PD-1, anti-PD-L1 or anti-CTLA-4 therapy was permitted, and checkpoint inhibitors had been received by around 39% of dose-escalation patients. Three dose-escalation patients achieved partial responses, one with hepatocellular carcinoma and two with cutaneous melanoma. Peripheral TCRbeta sequencing was intended to test whether TCR sequence diversity was altered and clonal T-cell expansion was caused by ivuxolimab. The paper describes the monotherapy dose-escalation part (N of about 54 patients) of the phase I trial of ivuxolimab. Intravenous ivuxolimab was administered to patients every 2 weeks at six dose levels: 0.01, 0.1, 0.3, 1.5, 3 and 10 mg/kg. A male proportion of roughly 85% and a mean age of roughly 55 years, ranging from about 20 to 79, were recorded for the dose-escalation cohort. General conclusions and limits of the study: Low levels of normalized T-cell clonal expansion were also seen in some nonresponding patients. The antigen specificity of the peripheral T cells that underwent clonal expansion was not determined. In the 0.1-3.0 mg/kg groups, partial responders were among the patients with the lowest normalized peripheral clonal expansion, particularly in CD8+ T cells. At doses of 0.1 to 3.0 mg/kg, clonal expansion of both CD4+ and CD8+ T cells in blood was seen between baseline and week 6. After ivuxolimab, more expanded clones were found on average in CD8+ T cells than in CD4+ T cells.

With respect to this clone: Its cognate antigen has yet to be identified. No much larger clone exists at a distance of one base, and base qualities are not known.

The CDR3 has 19 amino acids, counting the end cysteine and phenylalanine. Only the CDR3 DNA stays, 57 bases, in frame from base 1. Ends trimmed: V by 6 bases, J by 3 bases; bases unmatched to a gene: 20. Reading the germline V gene gives CDR1 MDHEN and CDR2 SYDVKM. Genomic DNA was extracted from sorted cells for sequencing of the TCRbeta CDR3 region. The immunoSEQ Assay was used for sequencing of TCRbeta CDR3 regions. Sourced from immuneACCESS, this table was stored by TCRdb with only in-frame sequences that have V and J called. A share of the clones is absent; for the studies checked, an unresolved V gene accounts for under half, and the remainder has no known explanation. The sample profile shows roughly 30,000 clones; 70% to 90% of them were found once. Of the sample, 45% to 65% falls within the top ten clones. The trial excluded patients who had a history of autoimmune disease or who were on systemic immunosuppression. Peripheral blood for TCR sequencing was drawn from every dose cohort at baseline, at cycle 4 day 1 and at cycle 7 day 1. Samples were obtained from an open-label, multicenter, first-in-human phase I dose-escalation trial of ivuxolimab. The trial enrolled adults with locally advanced or metastatic head and neck squamous cell, hepatocellular, melanoma or renal cell carcinoma. CD4+ and CD8+ T cells were sorted separately from peripheral blood before TCR sequencing.

The V gene is TRBV28 and the J gene is TRBJ2-5; a stretch of 9 junction bases matches TRBD2. The source was CD4+ or CD8+ T cells sorted from blood, collected in a trial of the OX40 agonist ivuxolimab. The TCR originated in an adult with an advanced solid tumor such as melanoma, head and neck, liver or kidney cancer. The nucleotide sequence is TGTGCCAGCAGGATGGGACCGGGCGGGGGGGCCCGAAGGAAAGAGACCCAGTACTTC. Its protein reads: CASRMGPGGGARRKETQYF.